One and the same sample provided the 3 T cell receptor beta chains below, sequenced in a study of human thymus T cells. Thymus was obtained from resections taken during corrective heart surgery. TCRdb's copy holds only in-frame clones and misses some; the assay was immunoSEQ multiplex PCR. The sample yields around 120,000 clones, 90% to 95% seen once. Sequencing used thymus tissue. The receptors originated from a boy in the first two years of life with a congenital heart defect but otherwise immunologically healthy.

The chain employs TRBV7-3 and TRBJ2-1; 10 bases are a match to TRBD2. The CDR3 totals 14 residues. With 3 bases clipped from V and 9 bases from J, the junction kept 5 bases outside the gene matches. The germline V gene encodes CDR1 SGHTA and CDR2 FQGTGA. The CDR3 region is CASSLGSGRGEQFF. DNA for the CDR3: TGTGCCAGCAGCTTGGGGAGCGGGAGGGGTGAGCAGTTCTTC.

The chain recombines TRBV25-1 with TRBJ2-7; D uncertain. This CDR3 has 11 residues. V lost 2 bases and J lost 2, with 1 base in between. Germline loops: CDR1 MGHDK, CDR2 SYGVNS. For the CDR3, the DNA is TGTGCCAGCAGTGAACCCTACGAGCAGTACTTC. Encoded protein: CASSEPYEQYF.

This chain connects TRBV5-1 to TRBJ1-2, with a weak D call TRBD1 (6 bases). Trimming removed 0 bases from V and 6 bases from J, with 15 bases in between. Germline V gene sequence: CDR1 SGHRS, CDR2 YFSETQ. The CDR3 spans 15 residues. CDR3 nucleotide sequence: TGCGCCAGCAGCTTGGCCCCCCAGGGGCCTAATGGCTACACCTTC. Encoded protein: CASSLAPQGPNGYTF. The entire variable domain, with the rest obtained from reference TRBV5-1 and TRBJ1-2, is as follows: KAGVTQTPRYLIKTRGQQVTLSCSPISGHRSVSWYQQTPGQGLQFLFEYFSETQRNKGNFPGRFSGRQFSNSRSEMNVSTLELGDSALYLCASSLAPQGPNGYTFGSGTRLTVV.